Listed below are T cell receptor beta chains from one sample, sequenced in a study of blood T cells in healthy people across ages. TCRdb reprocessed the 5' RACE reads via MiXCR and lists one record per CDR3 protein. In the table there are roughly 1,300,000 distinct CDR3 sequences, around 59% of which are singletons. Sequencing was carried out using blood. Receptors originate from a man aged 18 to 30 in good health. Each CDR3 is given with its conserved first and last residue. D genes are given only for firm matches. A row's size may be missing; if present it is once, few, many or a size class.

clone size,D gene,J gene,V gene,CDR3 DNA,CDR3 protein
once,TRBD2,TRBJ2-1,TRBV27,TGTGCTAGCACCCGACTAGCGGGGCCTTTCGATGAGCAGTTCTTC,CASTRLAGPFDEQFF
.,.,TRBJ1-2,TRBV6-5,TGTGCCAGCAGCCTCGAAGGGACGCTCTACACCTTC,CASSLEGTLYTF
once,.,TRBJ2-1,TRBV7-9,TGTGCCAGCAGCTCTAGTGGGATCAGGGGCAATGAGCAGTTCTTC,CASSSSGIRGNEQFF
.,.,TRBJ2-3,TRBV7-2,TGTGCCAGCAGCTTACTCGTATGGGGCGGGGGCCGCACAGATACGCAGTATTTT,CASSLLVWGGGRTDTQYF
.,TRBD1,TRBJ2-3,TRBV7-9,TGTGCCAGCAGCTCCCCAGGGGGCGCATCGGATCGACCAGATACGCAGTATTTT,CASSSPGGASDRPDTQYF
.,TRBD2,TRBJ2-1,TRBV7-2,TGTGCCAGCAGCTTAGGACTAGCGAATACCAATGAGCAGTTCTTC,CASSLGLANTNEQFF
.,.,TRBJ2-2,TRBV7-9,TGTGCCAGCAGCCGGCCGGGAGCGAACACCGGGGAGCTGTTTTTT,CASSRPGANTGELFF
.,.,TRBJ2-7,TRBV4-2,TGTGCCAGCAGTAATCCCCACGAGCAGTACTTC,CASSNPHEQYF
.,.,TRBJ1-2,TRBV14,TGTGCCAGCAGCCAAGAGACGGCGACGTATGGCTACACCTTC,CASSQETATYGYTF
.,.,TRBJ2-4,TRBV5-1,TGCGCCACTAGGAGAGAGGGTATCGAGAACATTCAGTACTTC,CATRREGIENIQYF
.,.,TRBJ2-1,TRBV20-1,TGCAGTGCTAGAGATCGGAGAGCCGAGAGATCCTACAATGAGCAGTTCTTC,CSARDRRAERSYNEQFF
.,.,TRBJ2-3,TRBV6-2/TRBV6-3,TGTGCCAGCAGTGGAGGGGAATTCGGCCTACGGGTGGGTACGCAGTATTTT,CASSGGEFGLRVGTQYF
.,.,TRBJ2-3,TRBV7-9,TGTGCCAGCAGCTTAGACGTGGGGGACCGGTATTTT,CASSLDVGDRYF
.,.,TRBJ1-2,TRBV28,TGTGCCAGCATTTTAGGAACAGGGTTGGATGGCTACACCTTC,CASILGTGLDGYTF
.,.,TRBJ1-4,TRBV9,TGTGCCAGCAGCGTGGGGGACGCTCGGGGTGAAAAACTGTTTTTT,CASSVGDARGEKLFF
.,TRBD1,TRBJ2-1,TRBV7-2,TGTGCCAGCAGCCTTCAGGACAGGGACTTCTACAATGAGCAGTTCTTC,CASSLQDRDFYNEQFF
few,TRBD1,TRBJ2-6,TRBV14,TGTGCCAGCAGCCAAAGTCGAGGGGGCCCGAGCGGGGCCAACGTCCTGACTTTC,CASSQSRGGPSGANVLTF
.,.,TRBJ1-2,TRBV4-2,TGTGCCAGCAGCCCTACTGGCCTCGGGGTTGGCTACACCTTC,CASSPTGLGVGYTF
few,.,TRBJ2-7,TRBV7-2,TGTGCCAGCAGCTTATTGGGGGTACGGAGCTCCTACGAGCAGTACTTC,CASSLLGVRSSYEQYF
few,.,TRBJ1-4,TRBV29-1,TGCAGCGTTGGGGCATATGAAAAACTGTTTTTT,CSVGAYEKLFF